What follows describes a single T cell receptor (beta chain). The data are from a study of blood T cell repertoires in COVID-19. Study in general: Acute-phase and convalescent COVID-19 samples originated in the United States, Italy and Spain. In each case, the material was cDNA or gDNA derived from T cells, B-cell-depleted T cells, or PBMCs.

Trimming removed 2 bases from V and 5 bases from J, with 9 bases in between. Germline V lookup: CDR1 GTSNPN, CDR2 SVGIG (reference sequence). The length of the CDR3 is 12 residues. Original analysis: The authors estimated nucleated cell counts from reference gene primer amplification. Assay: immunoSEQ multiplex PCR; the TCRdb copy retains only in-frame clones and omits some. V and J calls and clone size are copied from that table; D and trimming were computed from the DNA. The sample shows 270,000 or so clones, roughly 85% of them seen only once. Source material: peripheral blood. The chain links TRBV30 to TRBJ2-5, with D possibly matching TRBD2 (5 bases). The source of this sequence is a woman aged 45 to 65 who had recovered from COVID-19. The CDR3 protein is CAWSPRTETQYF. CDR3 nucleotides: TGTGCCTGGAGTCCCAGGACTGAGACCCAGTACTTC.